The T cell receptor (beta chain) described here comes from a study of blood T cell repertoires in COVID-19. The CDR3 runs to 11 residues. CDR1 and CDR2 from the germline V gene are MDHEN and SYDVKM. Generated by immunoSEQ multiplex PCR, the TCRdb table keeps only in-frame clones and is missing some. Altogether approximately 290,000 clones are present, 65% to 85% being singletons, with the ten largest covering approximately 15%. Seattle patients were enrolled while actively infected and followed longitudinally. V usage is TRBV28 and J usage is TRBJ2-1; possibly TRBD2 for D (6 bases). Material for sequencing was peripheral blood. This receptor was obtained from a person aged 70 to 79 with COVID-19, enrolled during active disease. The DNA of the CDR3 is TGTGCGTCGGCCAGGGACTATGAGCAGTTCTTC. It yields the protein CASARDYEQFF.